The 20 T cell receptor beta chains in this list originate from one sample, sequenced in a study of blood T cells in healthy people across ages. Alongside a J-beta primer mix, a sample-barcoded 5' primer served in a second PCR lasting about 7 to 12 cycles. MiXCR, run by TCRdb on the 5' RACE reads, gives a single entry per CDR3 protein. The data hold about 1.1 million distinct CDR3 sequences, with roughly two fifths observed a single time. The material sequenced was blood. The receptors shown here come from a man aged 18 to 29 in good health.

The chain links TRBV6-5 to TRBJ2-7, with 7 bases fitting TRBD2. The end of the DNA is better explained by TRBJ2-5, so the J call may be wrong. Germline assignment: CDR1 MNHEY and CDR2 SVGAGI. This CDR3 spans 16 amino acids. CDR3 sequence (DNA): TGTGCCAGCAGTTACTCCTTTAACCGGGGGGAAGAGACCCAGTACTTC. It specifies CASSYSFNRGEETQYF.

The rearrangement links TRBV6-5 to TRBJ1-2, with D possibly being TRBD1 (5 bases). The V end lost 0 bases, the J end lost 8 bases, and 19 bases lay between the germline ends. The CDR3 has 16 residues. Germline assignment: CDR1 MNHEY and CDR2 SVGAGI. CDR3: CASSYSTMGQLEGYTF. The CDR3 nucleotides are TGTGCCAGCAGTTACTCGACTATGGGGCAGTTGGAGGGCTACACCTTC.

V and J are TRBV20-1 and TRBJ2-4, with 8 bases matching TRBD1. CDR3 size: 14 residues. V trimming: 5 bases; J trimming: 13 bases; junction bases outside the gene matches: 16. CDR1 and CDR2 from the germline V gene are DFQATT and SNEGSKA (reference sequence). The CDR3 protein is CSALTGAQLDEQYF. For the CDR3, the DNA is TGCAGTGCTTTGACAGGGGCGCAGCTGGATGAGCAGTACTTC.

The chain is built from TRBV27 and TRBJ2-1, with D maybe TRBD1 (7 bases). CDR1 and CDR2 (germline): MNHEY, SMNVEV (reference sequence). V lost 10 bases and J lost 4, with 23 bases in between. The CDR3 has 16 amino acids. The CDR3 DNA sequence: TGTGCCACCAGAGAGCGGACAGGCGGGGAGTACAATGAGCAGTTCTTC. It specifies CATRERTGGEYNEQFF.

The CDR3 region has the DNA TGTGCCAGCAGCCAAGCCGGGACAGAGGGGACTGAAGCTTTCTTT. Protein product: CASSQAGTEGTEAFF. The chain couples TRBV4-2 to TRBJ1-1; 7 bases agree with TRBD1. CDR1 and CDR2 (germline): LGHNA, YNFKEQ. This CDR3 region has 15 residues. J was trimmed by 5 bases and V by 1 base; bases with no gene match: 7.

The chain links TRBV4-3 to TRBJ1-1; D is perhaps TRBD1 (5 bases). CDR1 is LGHNA and CDR2 is YSLEER in the germline V gene. The V gene lost 4 bases and the J gene lost 4 bases, with 22 bases spanning the gap. The CDR3 is 17 residues long. CDR3 in amino acids: CASSPFSGRDVGTEAFF. CDR3 nucleotide sequence: TGCGCCAGCAGCCCATTTTCGGGACGGGACGTAGGCACTGAAGCTTTCTTT.

This clonotype was seen only a few times. This chain joins TRBV6-5 and TRBJ1-2, with 7 positions matching TRBD1. The CDR3 runs to 15 residues. The germline V gene has CDR1 MNHEY and CDR2 SVGAGI. The ends lost 6 bases at V and 2 bases at J; junction bases unmatched: 9. The CDR3 region has the DNA TGTGCCAGCAGCTCTAAAGGGACAGACAACTATGGCTACACCTTC. Its translation is CASSSKGTDNYGYTF.

Concerning this clonotype: One junction end does not reproduce the germline sequence, and a read error may be involved. J is TRBJ2-3 and V is TRBV2; 11 nucleotides agree with TRBD2. This CDR3 region has 18 residues. Germline loops: CDR1 SNHLY, CDR2 FYNNEI. DNA for the CDR3: TGTGCCGGCAGTGATCCACTAGCGGGGGAGCCTAGCACAGATACGCAGTATTTT. As protein: CAGSDPLAGEPSTDTQYF.

The V and J genes are TRBV19 and TRBJ1-5, with D maybe TRBD1 (5 bases). Trimming took off 10 bases at V and 1 base at J, with 11 bases between the two ends. CDR1 and CDR2 from the germline V gene are LNHDA and SQIVND (reference sequence). The CDR3 contains 13 residues. In DNA form, the CDR3 reads TGTGCCACCCAGGGTAAGAGCAATCAGCCCCAGCATTTT. This gives the protein CATQGKSNQPQHF.

The rearrangement links TRBV7-2 to TRBJ2-1; no reliable D call. From germline, CDR1 is SGHTA and CDR2 FQGNSA. The V and J ends lost 5 bases and 7 bases respectively, with 12 bases between them. This CDR3 is built from 13 residues. CDR3: CASSVQSKNEQFF. In DNA form, the CDR3 reads TGTGCCAGCAGCGTCCAGTCGAAGAATGAGCAGTTCTTC.

This clonotype was seen only a few times. This chain links TRBV27 with TRBJ1-2; D not resolved. The germline gives CDR1 MNHEY, CDR2 SMNVEV (reference sequence). The CDR3 contains 16 residues. Trimming pared 2 bases from V and 5 bases from J, leaving 18 bases between. CDR3 residues: CASSLKGPNTIYGYTF. The CDR3 region has the DNA TGTGCCAGCAGTTTAAAGGGCCCGAATACTATTTATGGCTACACCTTC.

The chain couples TRBV29-1 to TRBJ2-2; D remains ambiguous. The CDR3 runs to 13 residues. Trimming cost V 2 bases and J 4 bases, with 8 bases left between them. Germline CDR1 reads SQVTM; CDR2 reads ANQGSEA. In DNA form, the CDR3 reads TGCAGCGTTGAAATGGGCGTCACCGGGGAGCTGTTTTTT. It translates to CSVEMGVTGELFF.

The chain recombines TRBV7-8 with TRBJ1-5, with D hard to call. The CDR3 contains 14 residues. Trimming pared 4 bases from V and 3 bases from J, leaving 10 bases between. Germline CDR1 SGHVS, CDR2 FQNEAQ. CDR3 amino acids: CASSYWDLNQPQHF. The CDR3 DNA follows: TGTGCCAGCAGCTACTGGGATCTCAATCAGCCCCAGCATTTT. Full variable domain (missing parts from reference TRBV7-8 and TRBJ1-5): GAGVSQSPRYKVAKRGQDVALRCDPISGHVSLFWYQQALGQGPEFLTYFQNEAQLDKSGLPSDRFFAERPEGSVSTLKIQRTQQEDSAVYLCASSYWDLNQPQHFGDGTRLSIL.

Many counts were recorded for this clonotype. V and J are TRBV5-1 and TRBJ1-6, with D maybe TRBD1 (5 bases). The V end was cut by 0 bases, the J end by 7 bases, with 8 bases between. Germline V gene lookup returns CDR1 SGHRS and CDR2 YFSETQ. CDR3 length: 14 amino acids. CDR3 sequence (DNA): TGCGCCAGCAGCTTGGCTCGACAGAATTCACCCCTCCACTTT. Its protein product is CASSLARQNSPLHF.

This clonotype was observed a few times. The chain carries TRBV5-1 and TRBJ2-1, with D uncertain. V was pared by 4 bases and J by 9 bases, with 14 bases between. In germline, CDR1 is SGHRS, CDR2 YFSETQ. The CDR3 is 13 amino acids. The CDR3 loop reads CASSPVTSPEQFF. The CDR3 nucleotides are TGCGCCAGCAGCCCTGTTACCTCTCCTGAGCAGTTCTTC.

The table lists this clonotype with a few counts. A single base separates this from a much larger clone, so it may be a read error. The J gene is TRBJ2-7, the V gene TRBV29-1, with D unclear. This CDR3 contains 16 residues. The V and J ends lost 0 bases and 7 bases respectively, with 22 bases between them. Per the germline V gene, CDR1 is SQVTM and CDR2 is ANQGSEA. CDR3 residues: CSVEDFDLQGYNEQYF. Here the CDR3 DNA reads TGCAGCGTTGAAGATTTTGATCTACAAGGATACAATGAGCAGTACTTC.

This clonotype has only a few counts. J is TRBJ1-5 and V is TRBV20-1; 7 bases are shared with TRBD1. V gave up 1 base and J gave up 4 bases; unmatched junction bases: 7. Germline CDR1 is DFQATT and CDR2 is SNEGSKA (reference sequence). This CDR3 region has 15 residues. The CDR3, as DNA: TGCAGTGCTAGAGCCCCCCAGGGGGAAAATCAGCCCCAGCATTTT. Translation gives CSARAPQGENQPQHF.

V is TRBV4-3 and J is TRBJ2-1; 11 bases are shared with TRBD1. Trimming at V came to 0 bases and at J to 9 bases, leaving 10 bases not matched to a gene. The CDR3 loop spans 17 amino acids. CDR1 LGHNA and CDR2 YSLEER come from the germline V gene. The CDR3 DNA is TGCGCCAGCAGCCAAGATGGAACCGGGACAGGGGGTGGTGAGCAGTTCTTC. This translates into CASSQDGTGTGGGEQFF.

The rearrangement uses TRBV12-3 or TRBV12-4 and TRBJ1-6, with unresolved D. Trimming took 5 bases from V and 6 from J, leaving 23 bases between them. The CDR3 covers 18 residues. The chain's CDR3 is CASSTRLPNGGGNSPLHF. As DNA, the CDR3 is TGTGCCAGCAGTACACGACTCCCAAACGGCGGCGGTAATTCACCCCTCCACTTT.

As for this clonotype: A read error may be the cause here, since a much bigger clone is one base away. The chain links TRBV7-9 to TRBJ2-5; D may be TRBD1 or TRBD2 (6 bases each). Trimming removed 2 bases from V and 11 bases from J, with 24 bases in between. The germline gives CDR1 SEHNR, CDR2 FQNEAQ (reference sequence). There are 16 residues in the CDR3. CDR3 sequence (DNA): TGTGCCAGCAGCTTATCTTCATTCGGGGGCTACAATGAGCAGTACTTC. Amino acid sequence: CASSLSSFGGYNEQYF.